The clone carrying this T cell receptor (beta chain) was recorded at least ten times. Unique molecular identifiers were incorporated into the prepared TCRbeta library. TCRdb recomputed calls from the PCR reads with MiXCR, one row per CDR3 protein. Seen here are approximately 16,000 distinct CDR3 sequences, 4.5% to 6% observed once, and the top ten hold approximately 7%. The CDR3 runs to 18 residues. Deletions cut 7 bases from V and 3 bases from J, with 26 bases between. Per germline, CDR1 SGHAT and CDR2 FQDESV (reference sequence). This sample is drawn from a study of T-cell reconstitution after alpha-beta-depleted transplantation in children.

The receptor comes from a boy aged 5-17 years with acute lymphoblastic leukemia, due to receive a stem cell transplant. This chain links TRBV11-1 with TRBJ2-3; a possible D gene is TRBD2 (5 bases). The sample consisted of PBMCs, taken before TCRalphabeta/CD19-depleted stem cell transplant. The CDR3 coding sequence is TGTGCCAGCACCTTGAGTATGCTATCTAGCAGTCAAACAGATACGCAGTATTTT. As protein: CASTLSMLSSSQTDTQYF.